Listed here is a single T cell receptor (beta chain). One entry per CDR3 protein, called by TCRdb with MiXCR from the 5' RACE reads. The table includes 65,000 to 95,000 distinct CDR3 sequences, around 5.1% detected once. Germline CDR1 is SGHTA and CDR2 is FQGNSA. The V segment lost 2 bases and the J segment 4 bases; nucleotides outside the gene matches: 9. The CDR3 has 18 residues. This sample is part of a study of T cells of healthy individuals. V and J are TRBV7-2 and TRBJ2-3; 13 bases align to TRBD2. The sequence came from a female donor in good health. The CDR3 sequence: CASSLIRTSGSGADTQYF. In nucleotides, the CDR3 is TGTGCCAGCAGCTTAATTAGGACTAGCGGGAGTGGGGCAGATACGCAGTATTTT.